This T cell receptor beta chain is drawn from a study of blood T cell repertoires in COVID-19 (dated by TCRdb to the early 2020s). With regard to the full study: Samples from collaborators originated in the United States, Italy and Spain and spanned both the acute and convalescent phases of COVID-19. The material from the prospective study consisted of cDNA or gDNA derived from T cells, B-cell-depleted T cells, or PBMCs. Subjects who had been exposed to COVID-19, were actively infected with it, or had recovered from it provided the deeply sampled blood TCRbeta repertoires that made up the dataset. The repertoires were made available in a free public database intended to serve as a resource for research on the immune response to SARS-CoV-2. Samples came from the ongoing ImmuneRACE study (first 160 participants) plus 1,254 subjects from 6 global collaborators. The sample metadata nearly always contained a de-identified subject ID, COVID-19 status, age in years and sex. HLA class I and class II types, where available, came from metadata supplied by the sample provider rather than from assay-based typing.

The immunoSEQ Assay, a bias-controlled multiplex PCR, was used to amplify TCRbeta CDR3 regions from genomic DNA. As for the original processing: The number of nucleated cells in each sample was estimated by amplification of reference gene primers within the assay. Sequence reads were collapsed and filtered to measure the absolute abundance of every unique TCRbeta CDR3 rearrangement. For each sample, productive Simpson clonality was calculated as the square root of Simpson's diversity index over productive rearrangements. TCRdb obtained this table from immuneACCESS and retained in-frame rearrangements with V and J assigned. These tables miss some clones; where compared with another copy, unresolved V genes account for less than half of the shortfall, and the remainder is unexplained. The DNA was the basis for D and trimming; V, J and clone size are from that table. In all, the sample holds a few hundred thousand clones, and roughly nine tenths of those were seen once. 3% of the sample rests with the top ten.

One collaborating source in Seattle enrolled patients during active infection and followed them longitudinally through the course of disease. The collaborating institutions used their own protocols to collect whole blood in K2EDTA tubes. For TCRbeta analysis, collaborator samples were shipped as frozen whole blood, as isolated PBMCs, or as DNA extracted from either sample type. The CDR1 and CDR2 encoded by the germline V gene are MDHEN and SYDVKM. Inclusive of the bounding cysteine and phenylalanine, the CDR3 is 17 residues long. Kept here is only the CDR3 DNA, which spans 51 bases and is read in frame from base 1. The junction shows trimming of 5 bases on V and 1 base on J, and the gene matches do not reach 10 bases of it. Study-wide conclusions, independent of this receptor: How much clinical and demographic metadata was included differed by source and by participant, and the metadata was provided uncurated.

This clone was detected only a few times. Its antigen is unknown. No much larger clonotype is one base removed from it; base qualities were not supplied. The source material was peripheral blood. Rearrangement joined TRBV28 to TRBJ2-7, with 11 bases aligning to TRBD1. The TCR was taken from a woman younger than 45 with COVID-19, enrolled during active disease. The CDR3 region: CASSTTPGTGGSYEQYF. The DNA is TGTGCCAGCAGTACTACTCCCGGGACAGGGGGTTCCTACGAGCAGTACTTC.